This T cell receptor (beta chain) was recorded in a study of T cell responses to AZD1222 COVID-19 vaccine (dated by TCRdb to 2020 to 2023). Concerning the study at large: AZD1222 recipients with second doses at about 4 weeks or about 12 weeks were pooled, because spike-specific TCR depth and breadth did not differ between schedules. A total of 230 to 250 trial participants underwent TCR sequencing, of whom 207 received two doses of AZD1222 and 26 received two doses of the MenACWY control vaccine. Enrollment into the trials was organized by age into subgroups of 18-55, 56-69 and 70-plus years, and those subgroups contained approximately 150, 30 and 60 TCR-sequenced participants, respectively.

The CDR3 regions of human TCRbeta chains were analyzed by immunosequencing. The study's processing was this. Repertoire TCRs were matched against a reference library of SARS-CoV-2-specific TCRs generated with the MIRA antigen-specificity platform. Breadth meant the fraction of unique TCRs that were SARS-CoV-2-associated, whereas depth meant the fraction of total T cells that were SARS-CoV-2-associated. Using the MIRA data, each spike-specific TCR was mapped to the spike region that the TCR reacts to and placed in a CD4 or CD8 class. Log10-transformed breadth and depth values were compared by one-way ANOVA with Sidak's multiple comparisons tests. TCRdb mirrors the immuneACCESS table, restricted to in-frame sequences. Some clones are absent from its copies; in checked studies, under half trace to an unresolved V gene, and the reason for the others is unknown. D and trimming come from the DNA, and the V and J calls and clone size come from that table. Here the sample has roughly 190,000 clones; under 95% occur a single time. The ten largest clones take up approximately 0.98% of the sample.

What this sample's time point label stands for: baseline before first vaccination. The vaccinee samples were drawn from two UK trials, COV001 and COV002, one of which was a single-blind randomized controlled phase 2/3 trial testing AZD1222 (ChAdOx1 nCoV-19) in healthy adults. For TCRbeta chain sequencing, PBMC samples from trial participants were taken at day 0 and at day 28 after the second dose. Counted from cysteine to phenylalanine, this CDR3 has 16 amino acids. The CDR3 DNA has 48 bases and is translated from base 1. V is pared back by 5 bases and J by 4 bases, with 20 bases lying between the germline termini. The germline V gene specifies MDHEN as CDR1 and SYDVKM as CDR2. This clone was found once. It lacks a known antigen. Base qualities are not provided; no much larger clone lies one nucleotide away. Study-wide conclusions, independent of this receptor: Because no samples from the day 14 peak response were available, repertoires could be characterized only after the peak T cell response. Conclusions about previously exposed vaccinees are limited, since just 6 or 7 AZD1222 recipients were seropositive for SARS-CoV-2 at baseline. Participants were mostly white British and included more females than males, and it was suggested by the authors that clonal diversity may have been underestimated. Nearly half of unique spike-specific TCRs reportedly recognized epitopes outside regions mutated in the B.1.351 and B.1.1.7 variants. After two AZD1222 doses, both the breadth and the depth of spike-specific TCRs were significantly higher than at day 0 and than in MenACWY recipients. In the small 56-69-year group, the increase in depth fell short of significance, most likely because of low power. CD4 TCRs associated with the vaccine covered the entire spike protein, and the dominant responses were in regions 160-218 and 743-854.

The input for sequencing was peripheral blood, taken on day 0 of AZD1222 vaccination. The clonotype originates from an adult in good health. Here the chain combines TRBV28 and TRBJ1-2, with no confident D gene call. The CDR3 region: CASSPGSWATFYGYTF. The bases read TGTGCCAGCAGTCCGGGATCTTGGGCGACGTTCTATGGCTACACCTTC.